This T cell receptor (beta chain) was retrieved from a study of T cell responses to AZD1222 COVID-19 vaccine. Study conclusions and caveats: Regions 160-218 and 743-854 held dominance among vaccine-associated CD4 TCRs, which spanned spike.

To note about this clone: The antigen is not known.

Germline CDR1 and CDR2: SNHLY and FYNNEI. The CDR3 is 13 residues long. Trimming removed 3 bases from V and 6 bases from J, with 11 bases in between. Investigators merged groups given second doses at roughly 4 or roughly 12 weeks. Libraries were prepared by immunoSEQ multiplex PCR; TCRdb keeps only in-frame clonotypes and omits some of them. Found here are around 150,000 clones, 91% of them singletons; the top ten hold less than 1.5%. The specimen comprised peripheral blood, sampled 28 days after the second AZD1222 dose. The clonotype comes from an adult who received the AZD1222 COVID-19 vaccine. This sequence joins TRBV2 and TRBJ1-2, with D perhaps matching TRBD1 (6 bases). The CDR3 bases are TGTGCCAGCAGTGAGGGGGCAGAGGATGGCTACACCTTC. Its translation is CASSEGAEDGYTF.